This T cell receptor beta chain is drawn from a study of OX40 agonist ivuxolimab in advanced cancers. Study as a whole: While on treatment, patients had intravenous ivuxolimab at 0.01 to 10 mg/kg every 2 weeks. Prior anti-PD-1, anti-PD-L1 or anti-CTLA-4 therapy was allowed; about 39% had some.

The germline V gene has CDR1 SGHAT and CDR2 FQNNGV. The CDR3 length is 16 residues. V was shortened by 5 bases and J by 4 bases, with 18 bases between the two germline ends. Measured with immunoSEQ multiplex PCR; TCRdb has only the in-frame clones, and not every one. The sample includes some 35,000 clones, 84% of them seen just once. The sequences come from CD4+ or CD8+ T cells sorted from blood, collected in a trial of the OX40 agonist ivuxolimab. This receptor was obtained from an adult with an advanced solid tumor such as melanoma, head and neck, liver or kidney cancer. V is TRBV11-2 and J is TRBJ1-3; no clear D. The CDR3 loop reads CASSHPTTRRGNTIYF. The CDR3 bases are TGTGCCAGCAGCCACCCGACGACTAGACGGGGAAACACCATATATTTT.